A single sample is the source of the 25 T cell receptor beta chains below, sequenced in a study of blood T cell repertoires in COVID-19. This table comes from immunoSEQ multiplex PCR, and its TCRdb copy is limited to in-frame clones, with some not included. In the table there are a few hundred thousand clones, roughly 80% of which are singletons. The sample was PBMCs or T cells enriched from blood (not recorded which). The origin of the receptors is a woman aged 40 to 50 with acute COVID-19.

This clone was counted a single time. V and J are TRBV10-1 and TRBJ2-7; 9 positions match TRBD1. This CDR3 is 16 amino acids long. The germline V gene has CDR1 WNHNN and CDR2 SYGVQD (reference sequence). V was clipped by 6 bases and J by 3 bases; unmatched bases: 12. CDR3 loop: CASRPADRGTFYEQYF. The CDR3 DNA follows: TGCGCCAGCAGACCCGCCGACAGGGGGACCTTCTACGAGCAGTACTTC.

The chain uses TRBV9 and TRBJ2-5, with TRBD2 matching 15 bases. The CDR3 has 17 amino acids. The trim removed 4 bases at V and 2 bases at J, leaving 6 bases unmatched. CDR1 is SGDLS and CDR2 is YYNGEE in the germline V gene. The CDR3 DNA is TGTGCCAGCAGCCCCGGACTAGCGGGGGGGAAACAAGAGACCCAGTACTTC. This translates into CASSPGLAGGKQETQYF.

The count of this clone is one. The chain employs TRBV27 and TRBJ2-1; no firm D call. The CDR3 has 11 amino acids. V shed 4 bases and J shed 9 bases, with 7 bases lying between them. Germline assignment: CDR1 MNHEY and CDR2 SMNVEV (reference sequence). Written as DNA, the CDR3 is TGTGCCAGCAGTTCAGGTATTGAGCAGTTCTTC. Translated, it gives CASSSGIEQFF.

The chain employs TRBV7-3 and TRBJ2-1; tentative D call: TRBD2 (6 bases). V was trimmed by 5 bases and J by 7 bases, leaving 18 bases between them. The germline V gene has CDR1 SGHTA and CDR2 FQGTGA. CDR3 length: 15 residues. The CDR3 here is CASSPHVGSGNEQFF. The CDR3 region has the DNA TGTGCCAGCAGCCCCCATGTGGGTAGCGGTAATGAGCAGTTCTTC.

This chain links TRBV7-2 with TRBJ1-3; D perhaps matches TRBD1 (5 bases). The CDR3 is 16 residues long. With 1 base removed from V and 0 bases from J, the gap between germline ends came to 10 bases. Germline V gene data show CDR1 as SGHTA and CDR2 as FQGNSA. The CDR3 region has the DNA TGTGCCAGCAGCTTAGAGGGGCAGGGCTCTGGAAACACCATATATTTT. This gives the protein CASSLEGQGSGNTIYF.

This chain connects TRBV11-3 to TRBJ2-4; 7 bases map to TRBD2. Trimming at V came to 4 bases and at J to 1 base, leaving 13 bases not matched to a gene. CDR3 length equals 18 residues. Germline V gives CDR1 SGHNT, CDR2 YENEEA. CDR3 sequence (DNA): TGTGCCAGCAGCTCAGAATTGGGGGGGTGCGTGGCCAAAAACATTCAGTACTTC. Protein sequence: CASSSELGGCVAKNIQYF. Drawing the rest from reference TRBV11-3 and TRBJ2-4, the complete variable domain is EAGVVQSPRYKIIEKKQPVAFWCNPISGHNTLYWYLQNLGQGPELLIRYENEEAVDDSQLPKDRFSAERLKGVDSTLKIQPAELGDSAVYLCASSSELGGCVAKNIQYFGAGTRLSVL.

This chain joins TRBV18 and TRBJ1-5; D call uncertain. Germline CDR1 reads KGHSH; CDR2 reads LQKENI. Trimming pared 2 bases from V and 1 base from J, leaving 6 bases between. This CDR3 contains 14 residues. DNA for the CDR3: TGTGCCAGCTCACCAAGCGGGAGCAATCAGCCCCAGCATTTT. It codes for CASSPSGSNQPQHF.

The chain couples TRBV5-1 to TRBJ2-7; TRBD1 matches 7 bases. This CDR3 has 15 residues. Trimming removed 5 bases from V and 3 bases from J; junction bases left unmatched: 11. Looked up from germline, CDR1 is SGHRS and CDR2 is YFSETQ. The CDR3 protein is CASRVGTEKIYEQYF. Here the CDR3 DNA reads TGCGCCAGCAGGGTGGGGACAGAAAAAATCTACGAGCAGTACTTC.

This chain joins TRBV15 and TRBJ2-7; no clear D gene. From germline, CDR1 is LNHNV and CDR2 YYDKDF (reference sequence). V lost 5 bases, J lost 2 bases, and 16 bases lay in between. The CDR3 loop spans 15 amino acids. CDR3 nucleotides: TGTGCCACCAGCCCATTTAATAGAGTCACCTACGAGCAGTACTTC. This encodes CATSPFNRVTYEQYF.

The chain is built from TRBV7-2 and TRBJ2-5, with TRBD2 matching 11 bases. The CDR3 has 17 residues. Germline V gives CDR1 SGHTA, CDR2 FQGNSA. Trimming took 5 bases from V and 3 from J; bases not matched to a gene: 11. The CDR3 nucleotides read TGTGCCAGCAGCCGTAGCGGGGGGGCCTTTGGAAAAGAGACCCAGTACTTC. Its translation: CASSRSGGAFGKETQYF.

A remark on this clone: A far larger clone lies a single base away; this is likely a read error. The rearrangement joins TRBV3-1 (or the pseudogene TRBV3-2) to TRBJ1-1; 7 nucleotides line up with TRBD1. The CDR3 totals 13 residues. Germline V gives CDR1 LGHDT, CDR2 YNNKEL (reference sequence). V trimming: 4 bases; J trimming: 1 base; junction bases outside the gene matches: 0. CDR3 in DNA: TGTGCCAGCAGCCGACAGGGGAACACTGAAGCTTTCTTT. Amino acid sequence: CASSRQGNTEAFF.

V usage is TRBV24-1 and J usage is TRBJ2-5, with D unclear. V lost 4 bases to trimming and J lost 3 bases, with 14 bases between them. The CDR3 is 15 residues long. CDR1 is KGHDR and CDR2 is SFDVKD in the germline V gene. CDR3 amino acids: CATSDPSQLKETQYF. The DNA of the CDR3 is TGTGCCACCAGTGACCCTTCGCAGTTAAAAGAGACCCAGTACTTC.

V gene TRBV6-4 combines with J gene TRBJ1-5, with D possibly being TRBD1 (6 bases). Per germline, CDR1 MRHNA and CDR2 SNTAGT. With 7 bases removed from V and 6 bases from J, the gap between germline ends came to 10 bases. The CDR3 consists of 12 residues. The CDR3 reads CASILGGQPQHF. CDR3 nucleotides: TGTGCCAGCATTTTAGGGGGTCAGCCCCAGCATTTT.

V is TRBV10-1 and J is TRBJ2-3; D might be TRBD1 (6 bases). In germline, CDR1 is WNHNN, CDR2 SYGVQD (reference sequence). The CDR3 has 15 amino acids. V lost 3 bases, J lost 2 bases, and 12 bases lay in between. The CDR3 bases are TGCGCCAGCAGTGAAATTGGACAGTCCACAGATACGCAGTATTTT. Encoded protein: CASSEIGQSTDTQYF.

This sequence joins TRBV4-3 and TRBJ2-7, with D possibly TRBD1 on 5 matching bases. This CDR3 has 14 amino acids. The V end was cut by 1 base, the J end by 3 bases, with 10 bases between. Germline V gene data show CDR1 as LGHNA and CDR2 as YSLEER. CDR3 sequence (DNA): TGCGCCAGCAGCCAAGGGGGCAGAAACTACGAGCAGTACTTC. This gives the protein CASSQGGRNYEQYF.

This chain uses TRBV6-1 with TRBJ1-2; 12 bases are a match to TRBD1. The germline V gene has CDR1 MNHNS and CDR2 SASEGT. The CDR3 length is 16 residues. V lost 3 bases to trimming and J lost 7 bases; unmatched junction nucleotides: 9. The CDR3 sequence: CASSEVSGQGALGYTF. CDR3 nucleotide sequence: TGTGCCAGCAGTGAGGTGTCGGGACAGGGGGCGCTTGGCTACACCTTC.

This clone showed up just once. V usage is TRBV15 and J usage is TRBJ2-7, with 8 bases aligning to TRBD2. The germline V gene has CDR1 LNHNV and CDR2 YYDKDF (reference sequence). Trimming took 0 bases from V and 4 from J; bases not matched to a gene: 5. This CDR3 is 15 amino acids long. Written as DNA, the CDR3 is TGTGCCACCAGCAGAGATCTGGGACTAGGATACGAGCAGTACTTC. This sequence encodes CATSRDLGLGYEQYF.

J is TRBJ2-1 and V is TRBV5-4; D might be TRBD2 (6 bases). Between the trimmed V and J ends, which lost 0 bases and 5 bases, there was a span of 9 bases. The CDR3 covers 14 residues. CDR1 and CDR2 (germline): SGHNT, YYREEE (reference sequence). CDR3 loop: CASSLDGSNNEQFF. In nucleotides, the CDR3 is TGTGCCAGCAGCTTGGACGGGAGCAACAATGAGCAGTTCTTC.

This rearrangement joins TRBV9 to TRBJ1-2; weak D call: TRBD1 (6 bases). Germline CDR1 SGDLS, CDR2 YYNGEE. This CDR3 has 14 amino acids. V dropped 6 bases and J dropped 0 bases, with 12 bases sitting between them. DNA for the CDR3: TGTGCCAGCACCAGGGACACTTCTAACTATGGCTACACCTTC. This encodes CASTRDTSNYGYTF.

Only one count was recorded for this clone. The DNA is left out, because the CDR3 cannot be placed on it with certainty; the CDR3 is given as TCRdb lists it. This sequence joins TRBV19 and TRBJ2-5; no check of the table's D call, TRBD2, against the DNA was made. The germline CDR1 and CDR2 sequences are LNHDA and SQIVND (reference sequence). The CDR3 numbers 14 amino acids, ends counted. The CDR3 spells CASSSGGLQETQYF.

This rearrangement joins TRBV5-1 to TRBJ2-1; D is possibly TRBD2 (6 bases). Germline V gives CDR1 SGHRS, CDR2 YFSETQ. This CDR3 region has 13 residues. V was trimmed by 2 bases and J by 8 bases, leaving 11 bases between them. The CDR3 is CASSFRESYEQFF. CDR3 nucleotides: TGCGCCAGCAGCTTTCGGGAGAGCTATGAGCAGTTCTTC.

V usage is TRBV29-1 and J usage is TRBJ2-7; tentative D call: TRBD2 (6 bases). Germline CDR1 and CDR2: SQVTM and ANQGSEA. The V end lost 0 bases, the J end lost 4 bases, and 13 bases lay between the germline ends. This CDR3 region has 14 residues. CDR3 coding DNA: TGCAGCGTTGAAGATCCCGGGAGAAGTTACGAGCAGTACTTC. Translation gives CSVEDPGRSYEQYF.

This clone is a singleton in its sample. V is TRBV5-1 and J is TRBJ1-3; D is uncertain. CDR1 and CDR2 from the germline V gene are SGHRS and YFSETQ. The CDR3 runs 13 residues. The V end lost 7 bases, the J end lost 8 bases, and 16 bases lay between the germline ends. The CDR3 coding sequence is TGCGCCAGCTCAAAGGACTTGGGAGACACCATATATTTT. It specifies CASSKDLGDTIYF.

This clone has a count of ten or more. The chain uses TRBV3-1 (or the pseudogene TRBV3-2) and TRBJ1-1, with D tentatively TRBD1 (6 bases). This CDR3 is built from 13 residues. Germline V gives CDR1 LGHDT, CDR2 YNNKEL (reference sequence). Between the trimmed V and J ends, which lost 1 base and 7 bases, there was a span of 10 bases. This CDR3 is CASSQGGGHEAFF. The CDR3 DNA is TGTGCCAGCAGCCAAGGTGGGGGCCATGAAGCTTTCTTT.

Here the CDR3 reads CASRQGTGEAFF. DNA for the CDR3: TGTGCCAGCAGACAAGGGACAGGTGAAGCTTTCTTT. J is TRBJ1-1 and V is TRBV6-5, with 8 bases aligning to TRBD1. V gave up 6 bases and J gave up 7 bases; unmatched junction bases: 4. Germline values: CDR1 MNHEY, CDR2 SVGAGI. The CDR3 consists of 12 residues.